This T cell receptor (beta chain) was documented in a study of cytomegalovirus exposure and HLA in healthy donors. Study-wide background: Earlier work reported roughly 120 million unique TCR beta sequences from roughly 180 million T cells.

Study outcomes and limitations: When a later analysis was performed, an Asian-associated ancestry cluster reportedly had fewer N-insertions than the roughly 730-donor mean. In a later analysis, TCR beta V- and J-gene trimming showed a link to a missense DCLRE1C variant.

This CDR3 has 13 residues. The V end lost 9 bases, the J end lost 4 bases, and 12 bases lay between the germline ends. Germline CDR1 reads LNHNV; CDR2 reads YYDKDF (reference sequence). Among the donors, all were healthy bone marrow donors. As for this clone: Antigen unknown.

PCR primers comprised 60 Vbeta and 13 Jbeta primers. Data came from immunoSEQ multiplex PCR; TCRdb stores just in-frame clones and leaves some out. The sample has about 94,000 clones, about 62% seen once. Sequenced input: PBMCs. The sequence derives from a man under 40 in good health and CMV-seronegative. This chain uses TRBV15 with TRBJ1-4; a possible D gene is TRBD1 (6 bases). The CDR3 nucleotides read TGTGCCACGACTGGACAGATTAATGAAAAACTGTTTTTT. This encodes CATTGQINEKLFF.